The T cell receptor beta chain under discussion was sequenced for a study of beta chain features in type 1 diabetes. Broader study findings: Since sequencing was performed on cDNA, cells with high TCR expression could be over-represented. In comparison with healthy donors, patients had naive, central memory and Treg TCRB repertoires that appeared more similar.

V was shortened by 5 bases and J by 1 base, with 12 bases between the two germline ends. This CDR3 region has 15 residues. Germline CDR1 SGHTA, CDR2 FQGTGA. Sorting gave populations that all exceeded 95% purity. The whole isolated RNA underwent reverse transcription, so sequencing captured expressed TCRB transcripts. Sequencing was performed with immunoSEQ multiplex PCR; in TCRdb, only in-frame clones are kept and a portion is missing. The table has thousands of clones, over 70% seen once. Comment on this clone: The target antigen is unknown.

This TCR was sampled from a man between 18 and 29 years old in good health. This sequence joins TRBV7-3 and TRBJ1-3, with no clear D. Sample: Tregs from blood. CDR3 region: CASSPVRGSGNTIYF. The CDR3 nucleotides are TGTGCCAGCAGCCCGGTTCGAGGGTCTGGAAACACCATATATTTT.